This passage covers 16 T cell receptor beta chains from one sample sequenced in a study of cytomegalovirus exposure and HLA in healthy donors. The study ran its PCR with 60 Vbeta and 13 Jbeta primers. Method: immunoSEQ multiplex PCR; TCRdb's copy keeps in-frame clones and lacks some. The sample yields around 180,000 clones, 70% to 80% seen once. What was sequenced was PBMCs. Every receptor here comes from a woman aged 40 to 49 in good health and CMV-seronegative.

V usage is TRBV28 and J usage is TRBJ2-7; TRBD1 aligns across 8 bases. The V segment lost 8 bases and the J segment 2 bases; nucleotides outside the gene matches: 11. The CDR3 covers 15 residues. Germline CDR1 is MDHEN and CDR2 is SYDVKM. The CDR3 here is CASSSGQGRPYEQYF. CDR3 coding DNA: TGTGCCAGCTCCTCCGGACAGGGACGCCCCTACGAGCAGTACTTC.

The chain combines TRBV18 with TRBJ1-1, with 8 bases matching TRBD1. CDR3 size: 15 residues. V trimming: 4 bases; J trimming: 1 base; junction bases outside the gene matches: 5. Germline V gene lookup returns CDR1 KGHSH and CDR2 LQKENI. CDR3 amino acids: CASSRSGQGNTEAFF. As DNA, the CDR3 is TGTGCCAGCTCACGGTCAGGACAGGGGAACACTGAAGCTTTCTTT.

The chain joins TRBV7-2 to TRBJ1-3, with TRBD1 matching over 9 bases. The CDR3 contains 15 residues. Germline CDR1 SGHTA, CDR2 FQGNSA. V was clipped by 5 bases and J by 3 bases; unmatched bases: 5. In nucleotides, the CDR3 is TGTGCCAGCAGCGCACAGGGGGCTTTTGGAAACACCATATATTTT. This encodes CASSAQGAFGNTIYF. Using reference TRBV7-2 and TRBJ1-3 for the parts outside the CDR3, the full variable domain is GAGVSQSPSNKVTEKGKDVELRCDPISGHTALYWYRQSLGQGLEFLIYFQGNSAPDKSGLPSDRFSAERTGGSVSTLTIQRTQQEDSAVYLCASSAQGAFGNTIYFGEGSWLTVV.

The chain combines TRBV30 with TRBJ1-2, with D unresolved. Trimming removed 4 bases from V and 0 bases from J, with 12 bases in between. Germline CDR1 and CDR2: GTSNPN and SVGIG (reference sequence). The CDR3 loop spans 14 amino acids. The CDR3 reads CAWTAGWSNYGYTF. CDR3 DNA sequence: TGTGCCTGGACAGCGGGCTGGTCTAACTATGGCTACACCTTC.

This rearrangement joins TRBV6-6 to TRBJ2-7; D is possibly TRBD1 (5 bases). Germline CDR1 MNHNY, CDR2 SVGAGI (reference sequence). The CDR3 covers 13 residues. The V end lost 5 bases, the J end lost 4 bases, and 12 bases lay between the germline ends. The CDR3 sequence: CASSVQGNYEQYF. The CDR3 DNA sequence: TGTGCCAGCAGTGTCCAGGGCAATTACGAGCAGTACTTC.

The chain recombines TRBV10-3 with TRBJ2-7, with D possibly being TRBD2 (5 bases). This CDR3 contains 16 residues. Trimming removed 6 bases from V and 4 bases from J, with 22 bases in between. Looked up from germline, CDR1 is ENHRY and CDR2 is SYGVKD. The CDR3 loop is CAISYTMGSVPYEQYF. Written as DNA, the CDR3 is TGTGCCATCAGCTACACCATGGGTAGCGTTCCATACGAGCAGTACTTC.

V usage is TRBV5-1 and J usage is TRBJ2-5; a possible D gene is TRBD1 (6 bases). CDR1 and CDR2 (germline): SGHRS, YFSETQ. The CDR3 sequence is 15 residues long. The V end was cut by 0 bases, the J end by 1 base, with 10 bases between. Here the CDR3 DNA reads TGCGCCAGCAGCTTGGCTCGCAGGGGCCAAGAGACCCAGTACTTC. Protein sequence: CASSLARRGQETQYF.

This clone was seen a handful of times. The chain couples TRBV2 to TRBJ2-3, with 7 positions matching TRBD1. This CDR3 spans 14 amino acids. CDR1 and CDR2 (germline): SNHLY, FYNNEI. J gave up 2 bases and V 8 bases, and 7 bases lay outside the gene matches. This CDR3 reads CASEGALLTDTQYF. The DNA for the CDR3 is TGTGCCAGCGAGGGGGCTCTTCTCACAGATACGCAGTATTTT.

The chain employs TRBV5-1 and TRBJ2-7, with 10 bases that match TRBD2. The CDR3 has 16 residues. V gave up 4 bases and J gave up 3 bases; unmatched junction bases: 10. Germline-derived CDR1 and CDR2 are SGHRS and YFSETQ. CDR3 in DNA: TGCGCCAGCAGCCCCACTAGCGGGGTTCTCCACTACGAGCAGTACTTC. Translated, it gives CASSPTSGVLHYEQYF.

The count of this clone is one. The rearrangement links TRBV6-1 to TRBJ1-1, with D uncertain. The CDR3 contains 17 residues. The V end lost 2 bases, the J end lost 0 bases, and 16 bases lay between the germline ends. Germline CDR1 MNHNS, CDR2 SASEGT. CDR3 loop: CASSETTANIMNTEAFF. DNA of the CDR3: TGTGCCAGCAGTGAAACAACAGCAAATATTATGAACACTGAAGCTTTCTTT.

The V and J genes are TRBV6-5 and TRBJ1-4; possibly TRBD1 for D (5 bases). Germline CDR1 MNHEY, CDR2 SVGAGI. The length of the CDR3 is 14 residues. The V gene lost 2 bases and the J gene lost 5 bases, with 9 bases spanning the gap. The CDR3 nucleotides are TGTGCCAGCAGTTACAGGGGAATGAATGAAAAACTGTTTTTT. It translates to CASSYRGMNEKLFF.

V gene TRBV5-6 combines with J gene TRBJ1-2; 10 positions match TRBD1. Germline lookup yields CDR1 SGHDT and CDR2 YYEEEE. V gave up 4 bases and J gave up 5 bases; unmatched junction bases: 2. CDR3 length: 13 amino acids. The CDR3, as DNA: TGTGCCAGCAGCCGGGGACAGGGGTATGGCTACACCTTC. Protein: CASSRGQGYGYTF. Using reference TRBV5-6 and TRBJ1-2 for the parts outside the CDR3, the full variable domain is DAGVTQSPTHLIKTRGQQVTLRCSPKSGHDTVSWYQQALGQGPQFIFQYYEEEERQRGNFPDRFSGHQFPNYSSELNVNALLLGDSALYLCASSRGQGYGYTFGSGTRLTVV.

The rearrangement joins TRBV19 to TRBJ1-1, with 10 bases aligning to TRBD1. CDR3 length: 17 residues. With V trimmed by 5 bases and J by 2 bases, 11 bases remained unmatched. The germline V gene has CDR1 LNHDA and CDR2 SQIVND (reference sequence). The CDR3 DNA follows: TGTGCCAGTAGTCGCTTGGGCCTGACAGGGGGCAACACTGAAGCTTTCTTT. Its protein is CASSRLGLTGGNTEAFF. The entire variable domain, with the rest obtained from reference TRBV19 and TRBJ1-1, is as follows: DGGITQSPKYLFRKEGQNVTLSCEQNLNHDAMYWYRQDPGQGLRLIYYSQIVNDFQKGDIAEGYSVSREKKESFPLTVTSAQKNPTAFYLCASSRLGLTGGNTEAFFGQGTRLTVV.

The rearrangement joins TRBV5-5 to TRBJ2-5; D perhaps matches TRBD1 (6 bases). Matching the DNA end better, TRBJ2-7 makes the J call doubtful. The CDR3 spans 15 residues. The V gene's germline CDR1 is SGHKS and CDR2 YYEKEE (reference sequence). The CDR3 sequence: CASSFRGSQTYEQYF. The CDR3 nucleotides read TGTGCCAGCAGCTTCAGGGGCTCACAAACCTACGAGCAGTACTTC.

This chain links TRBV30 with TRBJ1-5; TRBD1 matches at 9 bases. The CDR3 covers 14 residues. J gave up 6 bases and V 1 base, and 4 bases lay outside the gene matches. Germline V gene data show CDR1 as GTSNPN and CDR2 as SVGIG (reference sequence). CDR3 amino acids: CAWSADRGTQPQHF. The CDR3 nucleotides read TGTGCCTGGAGTGCGGACAGGGGAACTCAGCCCCAGCATTTT.

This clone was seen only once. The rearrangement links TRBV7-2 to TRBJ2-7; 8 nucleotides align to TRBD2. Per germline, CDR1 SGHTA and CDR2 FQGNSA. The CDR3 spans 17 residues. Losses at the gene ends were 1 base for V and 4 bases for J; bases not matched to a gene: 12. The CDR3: CASSLVTVAGNGYEQYF. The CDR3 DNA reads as TGTGCCAGCAGCTTAGTAACCGTAGCGGGGAACGGGTACGAGCAGTACTTC.